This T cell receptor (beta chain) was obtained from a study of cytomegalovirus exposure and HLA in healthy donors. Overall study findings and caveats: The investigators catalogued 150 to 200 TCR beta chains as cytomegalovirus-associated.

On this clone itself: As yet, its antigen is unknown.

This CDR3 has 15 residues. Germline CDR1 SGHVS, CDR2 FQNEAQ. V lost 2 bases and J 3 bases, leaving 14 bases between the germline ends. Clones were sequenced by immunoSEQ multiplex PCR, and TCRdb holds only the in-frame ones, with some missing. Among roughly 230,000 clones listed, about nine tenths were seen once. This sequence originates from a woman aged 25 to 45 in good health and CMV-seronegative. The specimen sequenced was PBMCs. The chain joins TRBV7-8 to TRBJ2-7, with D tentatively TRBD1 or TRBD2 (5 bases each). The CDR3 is CASSLRDGRHYEQYF. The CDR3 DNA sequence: TGTGCCAGCAGCTTAAGGGACGGACGCCACTACGAGCAGTACTTC.